This T cell receptor beta chain stems from a study of T cell responses to AZD1222 COVID-19 vaccine. Overall study results and limits: After two AZD1222 doses, spike-specific TCR breadth and depth rose versus day 0. Most donors were white British and more were female, and clonal diversity was possibly underestimated.

Turning to this clone: Antigen: not known.

Profiling relied on immunoSEQ multiplex PCR, and the TCRdb table lists in-frame clones only, not all of them. This table holds 140,000 to 150,000 clones, around 83% found once. The CDR3 contains 15 residues. Trimming left V 7 bases short and J 1 base short, with 15 bases between. Germline V gene lookup returns CDR1 SGDLS and CDR2 YYNGEE. This clonotype was sampled from an adult in good health. The J gene is TRBJ1-3, the V gene TRBV9; D is possibly TRBD1 (6 bases). The sample consisted of peripheral blood, taken on day 0 of MenACWY control vaccination. CDR3: CASSRLDSSGNTIYF. The CDR3 DNA reads TGTGCCAGCTCCCGACTGGACAGTTCTGGAAACACCATATATTTT.